This T cell receptor (beta chain) was captured by sequencing in a study of CD8 T cells in ankylosing spondylitis. Findings and limits, study-wide: Clones linked to disease, bearing a CD8+ phenotype, were relatively rare in peripheral blood. Reactive arthritis synovial fluid and blood were previously reported to contain some motif variants. Matched synovial fluid from ankylosing spondylitis patients was reported to be enriched for disease-linked clones. Within ankylosing spondylitis blood, a TCR beta motif made up of roughly eight highly homologous variants appeared to be characteristic.

Using quantitative 5'-RACE with molecular barcodes, the authors made TCR beta libraries. TCRdb itself ran the 5' RACE reads through MiXCR, one entry per CDR3 protein. The sample yields roughly 370,000 distinct CDR3 sequences, about a fifth seen once. The table lists this clonotype with many counts. Its matching antigen is unknown. This CDR3 has 14 residues. V gave up 5 bases and J gave up 11 bases, with 16 bases separating them. The TCR was taken from a male donor with ankylosing spondylitis. The sequenced sample consisted of blood, either unsorted or a sorted T cell fraction (not recorded which). The chain carries TRBV12-3 or TRBV12-4 and TRBJ1-6; a possible D gene is TRBD1 (6 bases). As DNA, the CDR3 is TGTGCCAGCAGTCGGGACACCGAATTTACACCCCTCCACTTT. Protein sequence: CASSRDTEFTPLHF.